The sample holds a few counts of the clone carrying this TCR beta chain. The target antigen is unknown. The source of the sample is a study of cytomegalovirus exposure and HLA in healthy donors. Study outcomes and limitations: In a later analysis, most CMV-associated TCR beta chains appeared HLA-restricted. Reported performance of the classifier showed diagnosis of cytomegalovirus status with high specificity and sensitivity. The study recorded 150 to 200 TCR beta chains that were cytomegalovirus-associated.

The PCR had 60 Vbeta and 13 Jbeta primers. Only in-frame clones appear in the TCRdb table, and some are missing; sequencing was by immunoSEQ multiplex PCR. This table has 100,000 or so clones, about 70% appearing once. Each donor was nominally healthy when sampled (though unrecorded immune exposures were likely). V gave up 4 bases and J gave up 2 bases; unmatched junction bases: 10. CDR3 length: 18 residues. The chain combines TRBV6-7 with TRBJ2-7; 14 nucleotides match TRBD2. TRBV6-7 has ORF status, its function being uncertain. The sequencing sample was made of PBMCs. This sequence was found in a man aged 25 to 40 in good health and CMV-seronegative. CDR3 residues: CASSSSGLAGEVAYEQYF. The CDR3 bases are TGTGCCAGCAGTTCGTCGGGACTAGCGGGAGAGGTCGCCTACGAGCAGTACTTC.